The entry below describes one T cell receptor beta chain. No antigen is known for it. The junction departs from germline at one end; a sequencing error may be responsible. Reverse transcription of all isolated RNA meant that expressed TCRB transcripts were sequenced. Profiling relied on immunoSEQ multiplex PCR, and the TCRdb table lists in-frame clones only, not all of them. Among a few hundred thousand clones, over 9.5% were seen once, and the ten largest hold about 0.01%. This entry belongs to a study of beta chain features in type 1 diabetes. Study outcomes and limitations: People with Type 1 diabetes carried modestly yet significantly shorter TCRB CDR3s in all four CD4+ subsets.

The CDR3 has 14 residues. CDR1 and CDR2 from the germline V gene are LGHNA and YNFKEQ. Sequencing was performed on naive CD4+ T cells from blood. The chain uses TRBV4-2 and TRBJ2-7, with 7 positions matching TRBD1. This receptor was obtained from a woman aged 18-29 years with type 1 diabetes. In DNA form, the CDR3 reads TGTGCCAGCAGCCAAGATCGGGACAGCTACGGGCAGTACTTC. It codes for CASSQDRDSYGQYF.